This T cell receptor (beta chain) was sequenced in a study of molecular identifiers for immune sequencing clone quantification. Overall study results and limits: Over 97% of effector molecules, yet under 1% of naive-cell molecules, were held by clones above 20 RNA copies. Underestimation of highly expanded clone sizes could arise where identical TCR molecules share a barcode.

Concerning this clonotype itself: What it recognizes is unknown.

This CDR3 spans 15 amino acids. From germline, CDR1 is MDHEN and CDR2 SYDVKM. V lost 3 bases and J lost 2, with 10 bases in between. Preparation methods for the bulk TCR libraries were those previously described, with listed TCR primers. MiXCR was run by TCRdb on the PCR reads, yielding one entry per CDR3 protein. The data contain a few hundred thousand distinct CDR3 sequences, about a fifth of them singletons. V is TRBV28 and J is TRBJ2-2, with D possibly being TRBD2 (7 bases). This TCR derives from a human donor in good health. Some libraries in this study had Jurkat cell RNA spiked in. Sequencing was done on a sample of naive CD8+ T cells from blood, with Jurkat cell RNA spiked in. Noted subset: FACS-sorted CD8+CD4-CCR7+CD45RA+ naive T cells. The CDR3 coding sequence is TGTGCCAGCAGTTTTCGGGGGGCTAACACCGGGGAGCTGTTTTTT. This sequence encodes CASSFRGANTGELFF.